These 3 T cell receptor beta chains came from one sample sequenced in a study of OX40 agonist ivuxolimab in advanced cancers. The table came from immunoSEQ multiplex PCR; TCRdb's copy has only in-frame clones and leaves some out. The data show about 68,000 clones, more than 70% seen once. Specimen: CD4+ or CD8+ T cells sorted from blood, collected in a trial of the OX40 agonist ivuxolimab. These receptors originate from an adult with an advanced solid tumor such as melanoma, head and neck, liver or kidney cancer.

This clone showed up just a few times. V usage is TRBV19 and J usage is TRBJ1-3; D perhaps matches TRBD1 (5 bases). This CDR3 is 15 amino acids long. Trimming took off 6 bases at V and 0 bases at J, with 12 bases between the two ends. CDR1 is LNHDA and CDR2 is SQIVND in the germline V gene (reference sequence). The CDR3 DNA reads TGTGCCAGTAGCTCAGGGTCGGCCTCTGGAAACACCATATATTTT. Translated: CASSSGSASGNTIYF.

V gene TRBV19 combines with J gene TRBJ2-5, with 9 bases identical to TRBD2. The trim removed 6 bases at V and 5 bases at J, leaving 10 bases unmatched. This CDR3 spans 15 amino acids. Germline CDR1 and CDR2: LNHDA and SQIVND (reference sequence). The CDR3 nucleotides are TGTGCCAGTAGCCTCGTGACTAGCGGTGGGGAGACCCAGTACTTC. Its translation is CASSLVTSGGETQYF.

This CDR3 reads CASSLWKGARDNEQFF. CDR3 DNA: TGTGCCAGCAGCTTGTGGAAGGGGGCGCGGGACAATGAGCAGTTCTTC. The chain recombines TRBV7-8 with TRBJ2-1; 7 nucleotides align to TRBD1. J was trimmed by 5 bases and V by 3 bases; bases with no gene match: 10. The CDR3 totals 16 residues. Germline lookup yields CDR1 SGHVS and CDR2 FQNEAQ.